This T cell receptor beta chain was observed in a study of shared clonotypes between healthy human individuals. The split of CD4+ cells yielded CD45RA+ naive and CD45RA-negative memory subsets. Concerning this clone itself: Other DNA sequences from this sample encode an identical CDR3 as well.

Profiled with immunoSEQ multiplex PCR; TCRdb holds only in-frame clones, not every one. The profile shows 2 million to 2.5 million clones, 95% of them singletons. The CDR3 extends over 14 amino acids. Trimming left V 0 bases short and J 1 base short, with 6 bases between. The V gene's germline CDR1 is WSHSY and CDR2 SAAADI. Sequencing was done on a sample of naive CD4+ T cells sorted from blood. Subset given: CD45RA+ positively selected. This TCR was recovered from a man younger than 35 in good health. The chain employs TRBV10-2 and TRBJ2-5; no firm D call. CDR3 sequence reads: CASSESSSQETQYF. DNA of the CDR3: TGCGCCAGCAGTGAGTCGTCCAGCCAAGAGACCCAGTACTTC.